Here is one T cell receptor (beta chain) with its context. By share, this clone ranks as medium-sized (0.01 to 0.1%). The antigen it recognizes is unknown. One base away there is no much larger clone; base qualities are not given. Its CDR3 holds 13 amino acids, cysteine through phenylalanine. Solely the CDR3 DNA is kept, with 39 bases framed from the first base. Trimming removed 7 bases from V and 5 bases from J; the gene matches leave 4 bases unexplained. Based on the germline V gene, the CDR1 and CDR2 sequences are SGDLS and YYNGEE. This entry comes from a study of CD4 T cells in lung cancer (dated by TCRdb to between 2018 and 2021). About the full investigation: In the study, blood T cells of NSCLC patients were screened for responses to candidate mutation-encoded neoepitopes, and neoantigen-specific CD4+ T-cell clones and TCRs were isolated. Lung adenocarcinoma or squamous cell carcinoma was present in the resected patients, who were aged 60 to 69 at blood donation and were mostly former smokers. Tumor and non-adjacent lung tissue were obtained from a handful of patients undergoing curative-intent resections for stage I-III non-small cell lung cancer. The frequency of neoantigen-specific clonotypes in tumor resections, non-adjacent lung and cultured T-cell products was followed using TCRB deep sequencing. Before blood donation, treatments including platinum chemotherapy had been received by the patients, and nivolumab or pembrolizumab had been received by some of the patients. Beyond this particular receptor, the publication reports: Some blood-derived responses might be explained by in vitro priming of naive T cells or cross-reactivity rather than by memory responses to the cancer.

From the same resection, non-adjacent lung tissue was collected as far as possible from the malignant lesion, at a distance of at least 3 cm. The protocol used for the library was the immunoSEQ multiplex PCR assay. Qiagen DNeasy or QIAamp micro DNA kits were used to isolate DNA, and the Adaptive Biotechnology human TCRB sequencing kit was used to sequence TCRB. TCRB libraries were sequenced on an Illumina MiSeq. The study's processing was this. TCRB sequence data were analyzed with the kit provider's software, and tumor enrichment of clonotype templates was tested with Fisher's exact test. This is the immuneACCESS table as TCRdb keeps it, with only in-frame sequences that have V and J called. A part of the clones is gone; compared with another copy, unresolved V genes explain less than half, and the rest is unexplained. The DNA was the basis for D and trimming; V, J and clone size are from that table. This sample is represented by about 10,000 clones; 50% to 75% of them were singletons. The ten most abundant clones make up 15% of the sample.

The specimen sequenced was normal lung tissue taken away from the tumor. Rearrangement joined TRBV9 to TRBJ2-1; 9 nucleotides in the junction match TRBD1. The TCR was taken from a man aged 60-69 years with non-small cell lung cancer. The DNA sequence is as follows: TGTGCCAGCGCGGGACAGGGTGACAATGAGCAGTTCTTC. Translated, this gives CASAGQGDNEQFF. The variable domain in full, with residues beyond the CDR3 obtained from the reference TRBV9 and TRBJ2-1 genes, is DSGVTQTPKHLITATGQRVTLRCSPRSGDLSVYWYQQSLDQGLQFLIQYYNGEERAKGNILERFSAQQFPDLHSELNLSSLELGDSALYFCASAGQGDNEQFFGPGTRLTVL.